Listed below are T cell receptor beta chains from one sample, sequenced in a study of vaccination effects on CD4 cells after COVID-19. These TCRs are of unknown antigen specificity. The method was immunoSEQ multiplex PCR; TCRdb's version includes in-frame clones alone and lacks a portion of them. The repertoire holds about 23,000 clones, with 73% as singletons. This specimen was CD4+ T cells from PBMCs cultured with SARS-CoV-2 spike peptides, taken before COVID-19 vaccination. These TCRs come from a human donor who received a COVID-19 vaccine. Each CDR3 is given with its conserved first and last residue. The D gene is left open where the match is weak. Clone size is shown for a subset of rows, as once, few, many or a class of expanded clone.

d_call	v_call	clone_size	j_call	cdr3_nt	cdr3_aa
.	TRBV11-2	medium-sized	TRBJ2-4	TGTGCCAGCAGCCTCGAAAGAAACATTCAGTACTTC	CASSLERNIQYF
TRBD1	TRBV7-9	few	TRBJ1-4	TGTGCCAGCAGCCAAGGACAGGGGGCTGCTAATGAAAAACTGTTTTTT	CASSQGQGAANEKLFF
TRBD2	TRBV11-1	.	TRBJ2-1	TGTGCCAGCAGGCGGGGGGGCCGCTATGAGCAGTTCTTC	CASRRGGRYEQFF
.	TRBV5-8	once	TRBJ2-2	TGTGCCAGCAGCTTGGCAGGGATCGACACCGGGGAGCTGTTTTTT	CASSLAGIDTGELFF
.	TRBV7-2	once	TRBJ2-1	TGTGCCAGCAGCGCCGACTCATTCCAGTTCTTC	CASSADSFQFF
TRBD1	TRBV6-6	once	TRBJ1-6	TGTGCCAGCAGTTCATCCGGGACAGCAAATTCACCCCTCCACTTT	CASSSSGTANSPLHF
TRBD2	TRBV2	.	TRBJ2-1	TGTGCCAGCAATGAAAGACTAGCGGGAGTAGGTAATGAGCAGTTCTTC	CASNERLAGVGNEQFF
.	TRBV27	.	TRBJ1-1	TGTGCCAGCAGTTTATACCTCACTGGGGCGAAGGGTGAAGCTTTCTTT	CASSLYLTGAKGEAFF
.	TRBV9	.	TRBJ1-3	TGTGCCAGCAGCGTCGGGACGATATCCGGAAACACCATATATTTT	CASSVGTISGNTIYF
.	TRBV5-1	.	TRBJ2-3	TGCGCCAGCACGACATCAAGAGATACGCAGTATTTT	CASTTSRDTQYF
.	TRBV6-6	few	TRBJ1-1	TGTGCCAGCAGGAAAGGGGAGAACACTGAAGCTTTCTTT	CASRKGENTEAFF
.	TRBV6-5	.	TRBJ1-3	TGTGCCAGTGGACAGCTCTCTGGAAACACCATATATTTT	CASGQLSGNTIYF
TRBD1	TRBV27	few	TRBJ2-5	TGTGCCAGCAGTATACAGGGGCAAGAGACCCAGTACTTC	CASSIQGQETQYF
.	TRBV7-2	once	TRBJ2-7	TGTGCCAGCAGCCTCGGCGTGGGAGTCTACGAGCAGTACTTC	CASSLGVGVYEQYF
TRBD2	TRBV5-1	.	TRBJ2-3	TGCGCCAGCTGTCCTAGCGGGGGGCCGGGGCAAGATACGCAGTATTTT	CASCPSGGPGQDTQYF
.	TRBV4-1	.	TRBJ2-7	TGCGCCAGCAGCCAAGGAGTGAACGCCTACGAGCAGTACTTC	CASSQGVNAYEQYF
TRBD2	TRBV5-6	.	TRBJ2-1	TGTGCCAGCAGCAGTTGGACTAGCGAAAGCTCCTACAATGAGCAGTTCTTC	CASSSWTSESSYNEQFF
.	TRBV11-2	.	TRBJ1-2	TGTGCCAGCAGCTTATCCTACCGGATGGGGTCGGACTATGGCTACACCTTC	CASSLSYRMGSDYGYTF
TRBD1	TRBV30	.	TRBJ1-1	TGTGCCTTCAAACCGGGACAGGTGAACACTGAAGCTTTCTTT	CAFKPGQVNTEAFF
.	TRBV6-5	.	TRBJ2-5	TGTGCCAGCACCGGACTGGACCCGGCGGAGACCCAGTACTTC	CASTGLDPAETQYF
TRBD2	TRBV5-6	.	TRBJ2-1	TGTGCCAGCAGTGTCCTAGCGGGGGTTCGCACGCAGTTCTTC	CASSVLAGVRTQFF
TRBD1	TRBV6-5	.	TRBJ1-6	TGTGCCAGCAGTCCGGGACAGGAGATTTCACCCCTCCACTTT	CASSPGQEISPLHF
TRBD1	TRBV5-1	.	TRBJ1-6	TGCGCCAGCAGCTTGGCCCCGACAGGGGAAACACCCCTCCACTTT	CASSLAPTGETPLHF
TRBD2	TRBV4-1	.	TRBJ2-2	TGCGCCAGCAGCCAAATCGGACTAGCGGGAAGAGAGAACACCGGGGAGCTGTTTTTT	CASSQIGLAGRENTGELFF
.	TRBV19	few	TRBJ2-7	TGTGCCAGTAGTATAGACGCGGGGCCCGGGGGTTACGAGCAGTACTTC	CASSIDAGPGGYEQYF
TRBD1	TRBV5-6	.	TRBJ1-2	TGTGCCAGCAGCCGGGACAGGGCGCATGGCTACACCTTC	CASSRDRAHGYTF
.	TRBV30	.	TRBJ2-5	TGTGCCTGGAGTACAGGGTATCAAGAGACCCAGTACTTC	CAWSTGYQETQYF
.	TRBV9	.	TRBJ1-2	TGTGCCAGCAGCGTGATGCCCATTGGGTCCAACTATGGCTACACCTTC	CASSVMPIGSNYGYTF
.	TRBV10-3	once	TRBJ2-7	TGTGCCATCAGTGAGTCCCCCAGGACCCCCGGCGAGCAGTACTTC	CAISESPRTPGEQYF
TRBD2	TRBV3-1/TRBV3-2	.	TRBJ2-1	TGTGCCAGCAGCCAAGGGCTAGCGGGGGGGTACAATGAGCAGTTCTTC	CASSQGLAGGYNEQFF
.	TRBV6-5	.	TRBJ1-1	TGTGCCAGCCGCGTGGCAGACACTTTGAACACTGAAGCTTTCTTT	CASRVADTLNTEAFF
.	TRBV10-3	.	TRBJ1-2	TGTGCCATCCATGGCGGGGAGGGAGCTCAATCTAACTATGGCTACACCTTC	CAIHGGEGAQSNYGYTF
TRBD1	TRBV6-1	.	TRBJ2-1	TGTGCCAGCAGTGAAGGACAGGGTGGGTACAATGAGCAGTTCTTC	CASSEGQGGYNEQFF
TRBD2	TRBV2	.	TRBJ2-7	TGTGCCAGCAGAGGTGGGATAGCGGGGGGGCGTGGGTACGAGCAGTACTTC	CASRGGIAGGRGYEQYF
TRBD2	TRBV27	.	TRBJ2-1	TGTGCCAGCAGTTTATTTTCTAGCGGCACCCTCTCCTACAATGAGCAGTTCTTC	CASSLFSSGTLSYNEQFF
.	TRBV11-2	.	TRBJ2-1	TGTGCCAGCAGCTTAGGTGTGCTCTACAATGAGCAGTTCTTC	CASSLGVLYNEQFF
.	TRBV25-1	.	TRBJ1-4	TGTGCCAGCAGTGGCAGCAGCTATCGAGAAAAACTGTTTTTT	CASSGSSYREKLFF
.	TRBV6-6	.	TRBJ1-1	TGTGCCAGCACGCGTACTGAAGCTTTCTTT	CASTRTEAFF
TRBD2	TRBV7-8	.	TRBJ2-4	TGTGCCAGCAGCTTAGAATTTCTCGGGACTAGCGGGAGGGTGGCCAAAAACATTCAGTACTTC	CASSLEFLGTSGRVAKNIQYF
.	TRBV7-9	.	TRBJ1-2	TGTGCCAGCAGCTTTGACGGGCGGGGAGGCATCTATGGCTACACCTTC	CASSFDGRGGIYGYTF
.	TRBV12-3/TRBV12-4	.	TRBJ2-3	TGTGCCAGCAGCTTGGACGTGTCAGATACGCAGTATTTT	CASSLDVSDTQYF
TRBD2	TRBV18	.	TRBJ2-7	TGTGCCAGCTCACCGATTAGCGGGAGACCCTACGAGCAGTACTTC	CASSPISGRPYEQYF
.	TRBV6-6	.	TRBJ2-7	TGTGCCAGCAGTTACTGGGGGGACGTCGACGAGCAGTACTTC	CASSYWGDVDEQYF
.	TRBV30	.	TRBJ2-3	TGTGCCTGGAGTGTCACAGATACGCAGTATTTT	CAWSVTDTQYF
.	TRBV5-5	.	TRBJ1-4	TGTGCCAGCAGCAATCGGCCAGGGACTAATGAAAAACTGTTTTTT	CASSNRPGTNEKLFF
TRBD1	TRBV14	.	TRBJ2-7	TGTGCCAGCAGCCAAGTTTTGACAGGGGCCTACGAGCAGTACTTC	CASSQVLTGAYEQYF
TRBD1	TRBV3-1/TRBV3-2	.	TRBJ2-3	TGTGCCAGCAGCCCTTGGACAGGGAGGAACACAGATACGCAGTATTTT	CASSPWTGRNTDTQYF
.	TRBV6-6	.	TRBJ2-3	TGTTCACTAGCCACGAGCACAGATACGCAGTATTTT	CSLATSTDTQYF
.	TRBV30	.	TRBJ1-2	TGTGCCTGGAGTGTAGGCGGTGATCTGGGCTACACCTTC	CAWSVGGDLGYTF
.	TRBV9	.	TRBJ1-4	TGTGCCAGCAGCCTGGGGGTGACTAATGAAAAACTGTTTTTT	CASSLGVTNEKLFF
.	TRBV30	.	TRBJ1-5	TGTGCCTGGTCCACAGGGACGGGGGAGCCCCAGCATTTT	CAWSTGTGEPQHF